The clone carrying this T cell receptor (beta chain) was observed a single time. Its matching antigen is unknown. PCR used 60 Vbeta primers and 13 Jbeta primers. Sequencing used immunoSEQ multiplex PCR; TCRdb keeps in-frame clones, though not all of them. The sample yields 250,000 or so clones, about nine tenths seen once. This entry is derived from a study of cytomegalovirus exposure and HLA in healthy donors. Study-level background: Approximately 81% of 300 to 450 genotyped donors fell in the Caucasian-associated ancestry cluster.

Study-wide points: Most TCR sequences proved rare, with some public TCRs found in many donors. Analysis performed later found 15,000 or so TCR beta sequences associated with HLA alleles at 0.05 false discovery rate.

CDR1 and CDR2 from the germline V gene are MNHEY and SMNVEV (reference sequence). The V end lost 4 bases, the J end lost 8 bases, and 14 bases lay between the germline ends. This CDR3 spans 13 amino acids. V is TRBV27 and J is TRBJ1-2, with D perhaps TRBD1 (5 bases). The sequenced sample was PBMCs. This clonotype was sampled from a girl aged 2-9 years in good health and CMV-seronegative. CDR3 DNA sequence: TGTGCCAGCAGTTCCCCGGGGGGGAGCGGCTACACCTTC. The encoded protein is CASSSPGGSGYTF.